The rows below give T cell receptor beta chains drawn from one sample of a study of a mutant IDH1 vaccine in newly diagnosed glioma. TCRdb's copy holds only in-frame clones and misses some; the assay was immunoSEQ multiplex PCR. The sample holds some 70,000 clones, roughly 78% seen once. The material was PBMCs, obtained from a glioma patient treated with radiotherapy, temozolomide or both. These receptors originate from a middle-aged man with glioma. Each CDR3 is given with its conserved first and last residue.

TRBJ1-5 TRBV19 CASSGTGDQPQHF
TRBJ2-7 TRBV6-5 CASSYSAAPIYEQYF
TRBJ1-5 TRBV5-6 CASSSSPALLTPQHF
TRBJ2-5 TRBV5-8 CASSLHRGETQYF
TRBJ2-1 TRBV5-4 CASSLGGGAGNEQFF
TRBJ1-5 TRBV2 CASSEAWGIDSNQPQHF
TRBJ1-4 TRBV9 CASSVDRDRPGNEKLFF
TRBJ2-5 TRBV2 CASLGEVGETQYF
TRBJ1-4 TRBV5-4 CASSLGRGTNEKLFF
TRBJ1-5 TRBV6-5 CASSYSGGPQHF
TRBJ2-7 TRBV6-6 CASSYLGNEQYF
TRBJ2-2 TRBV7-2 CASSLAGGANTGELFF
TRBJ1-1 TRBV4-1 CASSQSRGGNTEAFF
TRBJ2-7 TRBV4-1 CASSQDTPGEQYF
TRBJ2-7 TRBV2 CASTRGTVPYEQYF
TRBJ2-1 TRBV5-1 CASRPTGISGNEQFF
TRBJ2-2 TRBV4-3 CASSQVGGNTGELFF
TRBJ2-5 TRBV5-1 CASSPGARETQYF
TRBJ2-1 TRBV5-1 CASSLASTSGGNEQFF
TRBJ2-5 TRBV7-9 CASSTSAGRKETQYF
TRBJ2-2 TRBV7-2 CASSLKRLADTGELFF
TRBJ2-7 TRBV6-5 CASTRDRGFYEQYF
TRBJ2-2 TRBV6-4 CASSPGPDTGELFF
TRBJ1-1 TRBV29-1 CSVDRVNTEAFF
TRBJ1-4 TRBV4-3 CASSQGSGFATNEKLFF
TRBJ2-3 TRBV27 CASSPSTDTQYF
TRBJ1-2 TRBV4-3 CASSPGVGFYGYTF
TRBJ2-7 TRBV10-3 CAISRTGTTYEQYF
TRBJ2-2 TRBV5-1 CASSPGEGGTGELFF
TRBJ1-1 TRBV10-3 CAISEGGGGNTEAFF